These T cell receptor beta chains were read from a single sample in a study of blood T cell repertoires in COVID-19. The method was immunoSEQ multiplex PCR; TCRdb's version includes in-frame clones alone and lacks a portion of them. The sample has 300,000 to 350,000 clones, approximately 89% seen once. The sequenced sample consisted of PBMCs or T cells enriched from blood (not recorded which). These receptors came from a man aged 30-40 years who had recovered from COVID-19. Both conserved end residues are part of each CDR3. The D gene is left open where the match is weak. Not every row has a clone size; where given, it reads once, few, many or a size class.

V gene,clone size,J gene,D gene,CDR3 DNA,CDR3 protein
TRBV5-5,NA,TRBJ1-4,NA,TGTGCCAGCAGCTCGGGGTTAGGGAATGAAAAACTGTTTTTT,CASSSGLGNEKLFF
TRBV12-3/TRBV12-4,NA,TRBJ2-7,NA,TGTGCCAGCAGTTTACAGGGCCCACACGAGCAGTACTTC,CASSLQGPHEQYF
TRBV3-1/TRBV3-2,NA,TRBJ2-5,TRBD1,TGTGCCAGCAGCCAAGATCACAGGGGGCCCGAGACCCAGTACTTC,CASSQDHRGPETQYF
TRBV4-1,NA,TRBJ2-7,NA,TGCGCCAGCAGCCCCGCCGGTTCGAGGGCCTACGAGCAGTACTTC,CASSPAGSRAYEQYF
TRBV11-3,NA,TRBJ1-2,TRBD1,TGTGGGCCAGCAGCCCCACGGACAGGGGGCAACTATGGCTACACCTTC,CGPAAPRTGGNYGYTF
TRBV19,NA,TRBJ2-5,TRBD1,TGTGCCAGTAGTATTAGGACAGGGCGTCAAGAGACCCAGTACTTC,CASSIRTGRQETQYF
TRBV19,NA,TRBJ1-1,NA,TGTGCCAGTAGTATCAGGGTAGAAGCTTTCTTT,CASSIRVEAFF
TRBV5-4,once,TRBJ2-7,TRBD1,TGTGCCAGCAGCCTCCCCGGGACAGGGCGGTACGAGCAGTACTTC,CASSLPGTGRYEQYF
TRBV3-1/TRBV3-2,NA,TRBJ2-5,TRBD2,TGTGCCAGCAGCCCCGGCGTCCTAGCGGCTTGGCAAGAGACCCAGTACTTC,CASSPGVLAAWQETQYF
TRBV6-5,once,TRBJ1-6,NA,TGTGCCAGCAGTAGAGAATCAGGGTCCACCCTCCACTTT,CASSRESGSTLHF
TRBV29-1,NA,TRBJ1-4,TRBD1,TGCAGCGCCCGGGGACAGGGCAATGCTAATGAAAAACTGTTTTTT,CSARGQGNANEKLFF
TRBV5-1,NA,TRBJ2-5,NA,TGCGCCAGCAGGCCCGCACAAATCCAAGAGACCCAGTACTTC,CASRPAQIQETQYF
TRBV18,NA,TRBJ2-3,TRBD2,TGTGCCAGCTCCAGGGACTACCCAGATACGCAGTATTTT,CASSRDYPDTQYF
TRBV15,NA,TRBJ1-1,TRBD1,TGTGCCACCAGCAGAGATCTGGGACAGACCACTGAAGCTTTCTTT,CATSRDLGQTTEAFF
TRBV13,NA,TRBJ2-7,NA,TGTGCCAGCAGCTTAGTTAGCAGGGTAGGGGAGCAGTACTTC,CASSLVSRVGEQYF
TRBV2,NA,TRBJ1-6,NA,TGTGCCAGCAGGGGAAGGTGGGAGAATTCACCCCTCCACTTT,CASRGRWENSPLHF
TRBV11-2,medium-sized,TRBJ1-1,NA,TGTGCCAGCAGCTTAACAGAGAGTAGTAACACTGAAGCTTTCTTT,CASSLTESSNTEAFF
TRBV12-3/TRBV12-4,NA,TRBJ1-6,NA,TGTGCTTCTCGGGGGAGGCCAGACGCACCCCTCCACTTT,CASRGRPDAPLHF
TRBV6-5,NA,TRBJ1-2,NA,TGTGCCAGCAGTCGTGGACAGATTACTAACTATGGCTACACCTTC,CASSRGQITNYGYTF
TRBV10-2,NA,TRBJ2-1,TRBD2,TGCGCCAGTAATAGCGGGGGGGGGTTGGAGGAGCAGTTCTTC,CASNSGGGLEEQFF
TRBV6-4,NA,TRBJ2-3,NA,TGTGCCAGCAGTGACCAGATCACAGATACGCAGTATTTT,CASSDQITDTQYF
TRBV25-1,NA,TRBJ2-7,NA,TGTGCCAGCAGTGGACAGCTCTACGAGCAGTACTTC,CASSGQLYEQYF
TRBV28,once,TRBJ2-1,NA,TGTGCCAGCAGGACGGGGGTGGCCTACAATGAGCAGTTCTTC,CASRTGVAYNEQFF
TRBV7-9,few,TRBJ1-2,NA,TGTGCCAGCAGCTCACCGGACAGCTTAAATAACTATGGCTACACCTTC,CASSSPDSLNNYGYTF
TRBV3-1/TRBV3-2,NA,TRBJ1-2,NA,TGTGCCAGCAGCCAAGGGGAGGGCTATGGCTACACCTTC,CASSQGEGYGYTF
TRBV13,NA,TRBJ1-2,NA,TGTGCCAGCAGCTTAACAACAGGGAACTATGGCTACACCTTC,CASSLTTGNYGYTF
TRBV2,NA,TRBJ1-6,NA,TGTGCCACCTCGCGGGGGCCCCTCCACTTT,CATSRGPLHF
TRBV10-2,NA,TRBJ2-1,TRBD1,TGCGCCAGCAGTGGAGGGACAGGGTACAATGAGCAGTTCTTC,CASSGGTGYNEQFF
TRBV4-1,NA,TRBJ1-1,TRBD1,TGCGCCAGCAGCCAAGGCCAATTACAGGGGCGGAGTGCTTTCTTT,CASSQGQLQGRSAFF
TRBV15,NA,TRBJ2-7,NA,TGTGCCACCAGCTCACACCGGGGGACTTCCTACGAGCAGTACTTC,CATSSHRGTSYEQYF
TRBV19,NA,TRBJ1-3,NA,TGTGCCAGTCGGATCCTAGGGGACTCTGGAAACACCATATATTTT,CASRILGDSGNTIYF
TRBV25-1,once,TRBJ2-1,NA,TGTGCCAGCAGTGAAGGGGGCAGGAAACAGTTCTTC,CASSEGGRKQFF
TRBV5-4,NA,TRBJ2-2,NA,TGTGCCAGCAGCCCGGGGAGACCCACCGGGGAGCTGTTTTTT,CASSPGRPTGELFF
TRBV5-1,NA,TRBJ2-5,TRBD2,TGCGCCAGCAGCTTGGCTCTTAGCGGGGGGCCCCAAGAGACCCAGTACTTC,CASSLALSGGPQETQYF
TRBV9,NA,TRBJ2-3,NA,TGTGCCAGCAGCGTAGTGAGTAGCGCAGATACGCAGTATTTT,CASSVVSSADTQYF
TRBV18,few,TRBJ1-3,NA,TGTGCCAGCTCATTCTATCAATTCTCCTCTGGAAACACCATATATTTT,CASSFYQFSSGNTIYF
TRBV6-2/TRBV6-3,NA,TRBJ1-1,NA,TGTGCCAGCAGTCTTCAACATATAATGAACACTGAAGCTTTCTTT,CASSLQHIMNTEAFF
TRBV12-3/TRBV12-4,NA,TRBJ2-7,NA,TGTGCCAGCAGTCCGGGGATCTACGAGCAGTACTTC,CASSPGIYEQYF
TRBV7-8,once,TRBJ2-1,NA,TGTGCCAGCAGCTTAGATCGGGGGAGCTCCTACAATGAGCAGTTCTTC,CASSLDRGSSYNEQFF
TRBV3-1/TRBV3-2,NA,TRBJ2-5,TRBD2,TGTGCCAGCAGCCCCGGACTAGCGGGGGGGTCGCAAGAGACCCAGTACTTC,CASSPGLAGGSQETQYF
TRBV28,NA,TRBJ2-1,NA,TGTGCCAGCAGTTTATATGTTCTGGACAGTTACAATGAGCAGTTCTTC,CASSLYVLDSYNEQFF
TRBV30,NA,TRBJ1-2,NA,TGTGCCTGGAGTATAAGACTCTATGGCTACACCTTC,CAWSIRLYGYTF
TRBV24-1,once,TRBJ2-2,NA,TGTGCCGCACAGTCATCCTACAGGGACGAGAACACCGGGGAGCTGTTTTTT,CAAQSSYRDENTGELFF
TRBV3-1/TRBV3-2,NA,TRBJ2-7,TRBD2,TGTGCCAGCAGCCAAGTGGCCTTAACCGGGACTAGCGGGACCTACGAGCAGTACTTC,CASSQVALTGTSGTYEQYF
TRBV10-3,NA,TRBJ2-7,NA,TGTGCCATCAGTGAGTGGGGGCAGGTGGGGTCGGGCGAGCAGTACTTC,CAISEWGQVGSGEQYF
TRBV2,NA,TRBJ2-1,NA,TGTGCCAGCAGTGCCCAGGACTTTCGCTCCTACAATGAGCAGTTCTTC,CASSAQDFRSYNEQFF
TRBV6-5,NA,TRBJ1-4,TRBD1,TGTGCCAGCAGTTACGGACAGGATAACGAAAAACTGTTTTTT,CASSYGQDNEKLFF
TRBV24-1,NA,TRBJ2-5,TRBD1,TGTGCCACCAGTGATTCACGGACAGGGGGGGAGACCCAGTACTTC,CATSDSRTGGETQYF
TRBV28,NA,TRBJ2-3,NA,TGTGCCAGCAGTTTTACGGGCACAGATACGCAGTATTTT,CASSFTGTDTQYF
TRBV6-5,NA,TRBJ2-7,TRBD2,TGTGCCAGCAGTTACTCGTCGGGGGGTGGCTACGAGCAGTACTTC,CASSYSSGGGYEQYF
TRBV3-1/TRBV3-2,once,TRBJ2-3,TRBD2,TGTGCCAGCAGCCAAGGGCTAGCGGGGGGAGATACGCAGTATTTT,CASSQGLAGGDTQYF
TRBV19,NA,TRBJ2-7,TRBD2,TGTGCCAGTAGTTCCCCGGGGACTAGCGGGGGTCCTTCCTACGAGCAGTACTTC,CASSSPGTSGGPSYEQYF
TRBV29-1,NA,TRBJ1-6,NA,TGCAGCGTTGATCCTGCGGGATATAATTCACCCCTCCACTTT,CSVDPAGYNSPLHF
TRBV12-2,NA,TRBJ2-5,NA,TGTGCAAGTCGCTTTTCCCGGGACATTGGAGAGACCCAGTACTTC,CASRFSRDIGETQYF
TRBV5-6,NA,TRBJ1-6,NA,TGTGCCAGCAGCTTGGGGGCACCACCCCTCCACTTT,CASSLGAPPLHF